This TCR beta chain is from a study of response to subunit inactivated influenza vaccine. Study results and caveats: The authors proposed limited new T cell recruitment per seasonal influenza vaccination.

Notes on this clonotype: What it binds is unknown. A much bigger clone sits one base away, suggesting this may be a read error.

The germline V gene has CDR1 MNHEY and CDR2 SVGAGI. The CDR3 sequence is 15 residues long. From the RT-PCR reads, TCRdb called clonotypes with MiXCR, one entry per CDR3 protein. The profile shows almost 250,000 distinct CDR3 sequences, 12% of them singletons. Material: non-naive T cells sorted from PBMCs, obtained 14 days before vaccination. The TCR sequence derives from a man in his forties or fifties who received an inactivated influenza vaccine. The chain combines TRBV6-5 with TRBJ2-2; TRBD2 aligns across 8 bases. CDR3 bases: TGTGCCATCAGTTTCGGGGGGGCGGAGACCGGGGAGCTGTTTTTT. This translates into CAISFGGAETGELFF.